This TCR beta chain was captured by sequencing in a study of T cells in Graves' hyperthyroidism and ophthalmopathy. Patients aged 18 to 65 with hyperthyroidism were newly diagnosed, with duration under 2 months. The TCR beta CDR3 regions underwent amplification using RNA transcripts as the source. The HTBI primer set was used in a first-round RT-PCR of the TCR CDR3. TCRdb redid the calling of the multiplex PCR reads with MiXCR, one entry per CDR3 protein. The data hold approximately 700,000 distinct CDR3 sequences, with 15% to 20% observed a single time. V was shortened by 1 base and J by 5 bases, with 14 bases between the two germline ends. CDR3 length: 15 residues. Germline assignment: CDR1 SGHAT and CDR2 FQNNGV. There are many counts of this clonotype.

This chain uses TRBV11-2 with TRBJ1-1; weak D call: TRBD1 (5 bases). The sequence came from a man younger than 35 with Graves' hyperthyroidism. The sample was blood. The CDR3: CASSLVPQGGTEAFF. The CDR3, as DNA: TGTGCCAGCAGCTTAGTTCCCCAGGGAGGTACTGAAGCTTTCTTT.